This entry lists 26 T cell receptor beta chains sequenced from one sample in a study of CXCR3-negative and CXCR3-positive naive CD8 T cells (dated by TCRdb to between 2018 and 2021). Instrument used: NextSeq 550. The Human TCR Profiling Kit (MiLaboratory) was used to make UMI-labeled 5' RACE TRB cDNA libraries. TCRdb reprocessed the reads, reporting each CDR3 protein sequence once and no DNA. This sample's listing comprises about 40,000 distinct CDR3 sequences. The top ten clonotypes cover 6% to 8.5% of the sample. The sequenced sample consisted of memory CD8+ T cells from blood. The cell subset or site label here, explained by the study, means: conventional CD8+ memory T cells (TMEM), sorted as controls. The receptors come from a human donor in good health. Some clones in this sample may be carry-over from other donors' samples.

CDR3 residues: CASGEMNTEAFF. V gene TRBV7-9 combines with J gene TRBJ1-1. Germline loops: CDR1 SEHNR, CDR2 FQNEAQ (reference sequence). The CDR3 is 12 residues long.

V gene TRBV14 combines with J gene TRBJ1-1; the TRBD1 assignment by TCRdb is unverifiable without DNA. Per germline, CDR1 SGHDN and CDR2 FVKESK. CDR3 length: 16 amino acids. The CDR3 here is CASSQDAGALGTEAFF.

This chain connects TRBV25-1 to TRBJ2-3; TCRdb designates TRBD2, a call that cannot be tested without DNA. Germline V gene sequence: CDR1 MGHDK, CDR2 SYGVNS. This CDR3 spans 17 amino acids. CDR3 residues: CASSEWGTSGATDTQYF.

The gene calls are TRBV7-6 and TRBJ2-1; TCRdb's D gene call, TRBD1, goes unchecked for lack of DNA. CDR3 length: 15 residues. Germline lookup yields CDR1 SGHVS and CDR2 FNYEAQ. This CDR3 reads CASSTPGNFDNEQFF.

The V call is TRBV12-3 or TRBV12-4, the J call TRBJ2-2. The CDR3 length is 15 residues. This CDR3 is CASSLAHPDTGELFF.

This chain joins TRBV29-1 and TRBJ2-1; with no DNA, the TCRdb D assignment of TRBD2 cannot be verified. The CDR3 is 15 amino acids. Looked up from germline, CDR1 is SQVTM and CDR2 is ANQGSEA. CDR3 residues: CSVEGGNGPTNEQFF.

V gene TRBV20-1 combines with J gene TRBJ1-1; TCRdb's D call, TRBD1, is unchecked because there is no DNA. Germline V gene sequence: CDR1 DFQATT, CDR2 SNEGSKA (reference sequence). This CDR3 region has 14 residues. This CDR3 is CSAPYGQGHTEAFF.

The chain uses TRBV29-1 and TRBJ2-7; there is no DNA to check the TCRdb D call of TRBD1. CDR3 length equals 14 residues. From germline, CDR1 is SQVTM and CDR2 ANQGSEA. This chain's CDR3 is CSITGTGLSYEQYF.

The chain is built from TRBV7-9 and TRBJ1-1; TCRdb reports TRBD1, a call that lacks DNA to check it against. The CDR3 extends over 14 amino acids. Germline assignment: CDR1 SEHNR and CDR2 FQNEAQ (reference sequence). This CDR3 is CASTPDRANTEAFF.

This chain uses TRBV12-3 or TRBV12-4 with TRBJ1-4; there is no DNA to check the TCRdb D call of TRBD1. The CDR3 totals 14 residues. CDR3 in amino acids: CASREDSFNEKLFF.

The chain links TRBV15 to TRBJ1-1; TCRdb reports TRBD1, a call that lacks DNA to check it against. Per germline, CDR1 LNHNV and CDR2 YYDKDF (reference sequence). The CDR3 is made up of 17 amino acids. Here the CDR3 reads CATSIDRDSYMNTEAFF.

This chain connects TRBV12-3 or TRBV12-4 to TRBJ1-2. The CDR3 consists of 16 residues. The CDR3 reads CASSLGPTGPGYGYTF.

CDR3: CASSIHRVSYNEQFF. The chain carries TRBV7-8 and TRBJ2-1; TCRdb picks TRBD1, but there is no DNA to check that call. The CDR3 loop spans 15 amino acids. The germline CDR1 and CDR2 sequences are SGHVS and FQNEAQ.

The CDR3: CASGGGTELAKNIQYF. The chain has TRBV12-5 and TRBJ2-4; TCRdb proposes TRBD1, but this gene call is untestable without DNA. Per the germline V gene, CDR1 is LGHNT and CDR2 is FRNRAP. The CDR3 covers 16 residues.

This rearrangement joins TRBV6-4 to TRBJ2-3; TCRdb proposes TRBD1, but this gene call is untestable without DNA. The CDR3 spans 15 residues. The germline gives CDR1 MRHNA, CDR2 SNTAGT. CDR3 sequence: CASSETGGSTDTQYF.

The chain has TRBV20-1 and TRBJ1-2; TCRdb's assignment of TRBD1 cannot be checked, as there is no DNA. Germline V gene lookup returns CDR1 DFQATT and CDR2 SNEGSKA (reference sequence). There are 11 residues in the CDR3. The CDR3 is CSATGADGYTF.

J is TRBJ2-5 and V is TRBV4-3. This CDR3 region has 14 residues. Germline lookup yields CDR1 LGHNA and CDR2 YSLEER. The CDR3 sequence is CASSEQEYQETQYF.

CDR3 in amino acids: CASSFPGGYEQYF. The V call is TRBV28, the J call TRBJ2-7; TCRdb lists TRBD1, though no DNA is available to test this call. This CDR3 contains 13 residues. Germline V CDR1 and CDR2: MDHEN, SYDVKM.

The CDR3 here is CASSLAQTGGFDTQYF. The V and J genes are TRBV5-1 and TRBJ2-3; the TCRdb D gene call, TRBD1, has no DNA to confirm it. The CDR3 has 16 amino acids. Germline lookup yields CDR1 SGHRS and CDR2 YFSETQ.

The rearrangement links TRBV23-1 to TRBJ2-2; TCRdb designates TRBD1, a call that cannot be tested without DNA. TRBV23-1 counts as an open reading frame of uncertain function. CDR3 length equals 15 residues. The CDR3 reads CASSKWPTGAGELFF.

The chain joins TRBV19 to TRBJ2-7; the TRBD1 assignment by TCRdb is unverifiable without DNA. The germline V gene has CDR1 LNHDA and CDR2 SQIVND (reference sequence). This CDR3 is 13 amino acids long. The CDR3 protein is CASGLGQGMEQYF.

The chain has TRBV4-1 and TRBJ1-2. This CDR3 comprises 15 residues. Per germline, CDR1 MGHRA and CDR2 YSYEKL. CDR3 region: CASSQDDTANYGYTF.

CDR3 sequence: CASRSRIWSGGELFF. This chain joins TRBV7-6 and TRBJ2-2. CDR1 and CDR2 (germline): SGHVS, FNYEAQ. This CDR3 is 15 amino acids long.

V is TRBV7-9 and J is TRBJ2-3; TCRdb outputs TRBD1, but without DNA this stays unchecked. In germline, CDR1 is SEHNR, CDR2 FQNEAQ (reference sequence). The CDR3 is 13 amino acids. The CDR3 reads CASSPPGTDTQYF.

The chain links TRBV6-6 to TRBJ2-5; TCRdb's assignment of TRBD1 cannot be checked, as there is no DNA. The CDR3 has 14 residues. Per the germline V gene, CDR1 is MNHNY and CDR2 is SVGAGI (reference sequence). The CDR3 loop is CASSYSWGLETQYF.

The genes are TRBV29-1 and TRBJ2-7; TCRdb names TRBD1, which stays unverified in the absence of DNA. The CDR3 sequence is 15 residues long. Germline V gene sequence: CDR1 SQVTM, CDR2 ANQGSEA. The CDR3 region is CSVELDRGPSYEQYF.